The T cell receptor (beta chain) under discussion was sequenced for a study of T cells in Graves' hyperthyroidism and ophthalmopathy. Study context: Blood was drawn when the patient was first diagnosed and still untreated. Findings and caveats of the study: The model predicted ophthalmopathy a median around six months before onset.

On this clonotype itself: Its antigen is unknown.

Amplified regions were TCR beta CDR3 sequences from RNA transcripts. The HTBI primer set drove a first-round RT-PCR of the TCR CDR3. Via MiXCR, TCRdb re-called the multiplex PCR reads, giving one row per CDR3 protein. The sample has approximately 150,000 distinct CDR3 sequences, 9.4% seen once. The sample consisted of blood. This receptor was identified in a woman aged 18 to 35 with Graves' hyperthyroidism that later progressed to Graves' ophthalmopathy.

For the CDR3, the DNA is TGTGCCAGCAGCTCCGACCTCGATACGCAGTATTTT. Encoded protein: CASSSDLDTQYF. The rearrangement joins TRBV5-8 to TRBJ2-3; unclear D gene. Trimming removed 3 bases at V and 6 bases at J, with 8 bases between. From germline, CDR1 is SGHTS and CDR2 YDEGEE. The CDR3 sequence is 12 residues long.